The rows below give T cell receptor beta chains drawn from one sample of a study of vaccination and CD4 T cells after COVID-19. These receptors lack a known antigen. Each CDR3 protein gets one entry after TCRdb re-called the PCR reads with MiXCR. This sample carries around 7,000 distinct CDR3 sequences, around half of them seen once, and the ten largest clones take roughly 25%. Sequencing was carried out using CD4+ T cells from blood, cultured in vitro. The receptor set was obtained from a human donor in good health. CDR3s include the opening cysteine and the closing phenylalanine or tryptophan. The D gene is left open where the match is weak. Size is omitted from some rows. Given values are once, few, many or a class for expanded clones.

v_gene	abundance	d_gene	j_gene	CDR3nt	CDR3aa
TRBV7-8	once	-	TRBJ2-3	TGTGCCAGCAGCTTAACTAGCAGAAGCACAGATACGCAGTATTTT	CASSLTSRSTDTQYF
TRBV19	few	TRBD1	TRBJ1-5	TGTGCCAGTAGTATGAGTGGACAGGGACGGAAGCTACGAGGTCAGCCCCAGCATTTT	CASSMSGQGRKLRGQPQHF
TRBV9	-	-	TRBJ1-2	TGTGCCAGCAGCGTGGAATTAGACAGTAACTATGGCTACACCTTC	CASSVELDSNYGYTF
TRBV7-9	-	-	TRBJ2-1	TGTGCCAGCAGCTCGCGACCGGACATTCGGTTCTACAATGAGCAGTTCTTC	CASSSRPDIRFYNEQFF
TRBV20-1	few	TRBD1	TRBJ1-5	TGCAGTGCTAGCCCTGGGACAGGGGGTTATCAGCCCCAGCATTTT	CSASPGTGGYQPQHF
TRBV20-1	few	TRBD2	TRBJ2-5	TGCAGTGCTAGTGACGGGACTAGCGGGGGAGAGACCCAGTACTTC	CSASDGTSGGETQYF
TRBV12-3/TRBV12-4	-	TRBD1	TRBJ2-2	TGTGCCAGCGGAATACGACAGGGTCTCACCGGGGAGCTGTTTTTT	CASGIRQGLTGELFF
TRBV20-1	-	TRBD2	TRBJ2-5	TGCAGTGCCAACTCCGGGACTAGCGGGGGGGAGACCCAGTACTTC	CSANSGTSGGETQYF
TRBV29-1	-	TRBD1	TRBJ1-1	TGCAGCGTTACGTTCTTCAGACAGGGTGGACCCTTGAACACTGAAGCTTTCTTT	CSVTFFRQGGPLNTEAFF
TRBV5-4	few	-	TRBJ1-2	TGTGCCAGCAGCTTGGTCCCCGGGCCAGCTAACTATGGCTACACCTTC	CASSLVPGPANYGYTF
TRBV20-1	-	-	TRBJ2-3	TGCAGTGCTAGAGGTGGATGGGCGGGGTCAAGCACAGATACGCAGTATTTT	CSARGGWAGSSTDTQYF
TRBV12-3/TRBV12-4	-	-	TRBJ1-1	TGTGCCAGCACCAGGCACCGGGGAGGAGACACTGAAGCTTTCTTT	CASTRHRGGDTEAFF
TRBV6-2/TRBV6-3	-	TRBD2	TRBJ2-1	TGTGCCAGCAGCTCTAGCGGGGGGGCGGGGAATGAGCAGTTCTTC	CASSSSGGAGNEQFF
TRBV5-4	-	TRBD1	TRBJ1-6	TGTGCCAGCCGAATGGGAGGACAGGGGAATAATTCACCCCTCCACTTT	CASRMGGQGNNSPLHF
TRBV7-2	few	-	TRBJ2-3	TGTGCCAGCAGCTTAGGTGGTAGCAGCGCAGATACGCAGTATTTT	CASSLGGSSADTQYF
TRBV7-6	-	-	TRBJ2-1	TGTGCCAGCAGCCCGAGATCAGGAGACTCCTACAATGAGCAGTTCTTC	CASSPRSGDSYNEQFF
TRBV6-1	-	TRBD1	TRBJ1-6	TGTGCCGCGAGCCCGAGCTACAGGGGGCATGGGTCACCCCTCCACTTT	CAASPSYRGHGSPLHF
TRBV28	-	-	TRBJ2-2	TGTGCCAGCAGGGAAGGCGGCACCGGGGAGCTGTTTTTT	CASREGGTGELFF
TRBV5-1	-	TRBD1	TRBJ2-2	TGCGCCAGCAGCACCCAGACAGGGAGCACCGGGGAGCTGTTTTTT	CASSTQTGSTGELFF
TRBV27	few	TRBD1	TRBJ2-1	TGTGCCAGCAGCAGACAGGGCTCGGGGCAGTTCTTC	CASSRQGSGQFF
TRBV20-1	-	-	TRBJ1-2	TGCAGTGCTATCCTGGAACCTTATGGCTACACCTTC	CSAILEPYGYTF
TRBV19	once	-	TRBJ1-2	TGTGCCAGTCTAAGGACGGATAACTATGGCTACACCTTC	CASLRTDNYGYTF
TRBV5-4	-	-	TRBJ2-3	TGTGCCAGCAGCCCGGTTATAACGGGGGAGGACCTAGATACGCAGTATTTT	CASSPVITGEDLDTQYF
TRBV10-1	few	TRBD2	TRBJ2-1	TGCGCCAGTGGGCCCGGAAAGCGGGGTAACAATGAGCAGTTCTTC	CASGPGKRGNNEQFF
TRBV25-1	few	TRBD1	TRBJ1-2	TGTGCCAGCAGTGCAACCGGGACAGGGGCCTATGGCTACACCTTC	CASSATGTGAYGYTF
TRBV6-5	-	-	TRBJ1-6	TGTGCCAGCAGTTACTCCACGGCGGGTCTGGGGAATTCACCCCTCCACTTT	CASSYSTAGLGNSPLHF
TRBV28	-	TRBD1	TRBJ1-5	TGTGCCAGCAGTGCACCCAGGGGGTATAGCAATCAGCCCCAGCATTTT	CASSAPRGYSNQPQHF
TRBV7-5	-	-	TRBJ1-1	-	CISVSEAEGLKNTEAFF
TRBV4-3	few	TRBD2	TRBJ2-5	TGCGCCAGCAGCCAACTTACTAGCGGGGCAGAGACCCAGTACTTC	CASSQLTSGAETQYF
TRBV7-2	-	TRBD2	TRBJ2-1	TGTGCCAGCAGCTCGCCCACTCCGGGACTAGCGGGCAGAAATGAGCAGTTCTTC	CASSSPTPGLAGRNEQFF
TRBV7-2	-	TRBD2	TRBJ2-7	TGTGCCAGCAGCCCGCGACTAGCTGGGGAGCAGTACTTC	CASSPRLAGEQYF
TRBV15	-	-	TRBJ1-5	TGTGCCACCAGCAGAGACAGGCTCGATAGCAATCAGCCCCAGCATTTT	CATSRDRLDSNQPQHF
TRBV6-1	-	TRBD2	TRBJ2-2	TGTGCCAGCAGGCGGCTAGCGGGGGGAAACACCGGGGAGCTGTTTTTT	CASRRLAGGNTGELFF
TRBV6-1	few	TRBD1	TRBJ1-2	TGTGCCAGCAGCCCTGGGGGGGACAGGGAATATCGGGGCTACACCTTC	CASSPGGDREYRGYTF
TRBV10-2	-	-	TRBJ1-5	TGCGCCAGCACCCTGACCGGTAATCAGCCCCAGCATTTT	CASTLTGNQPQHF
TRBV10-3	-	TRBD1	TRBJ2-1	TGTGCCATACAGGGGGCTCGAAATGAGCAGTTCTTC	CAIQGARNEQFF
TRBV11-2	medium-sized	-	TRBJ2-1	TGTGCCAGCAGCTTAGTTAGCGGTGAGCAGTTCTTC	CASSLVSGEQFF
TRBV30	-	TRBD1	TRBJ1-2	TGTGCCTGGAGTGCAATTGGGACAGGGAGGCACTATGGCTACACCTTC	CAWSAIGTGRHYGYTF
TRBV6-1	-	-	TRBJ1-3	TGTGCCAGCAGTGATGGGACCAGAAACACCATATATTTT	CASSDGTRNTIYF
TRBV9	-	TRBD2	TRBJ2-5	TGTGCCAGCAGCGTCCGTAGCGGGGGGAGGGAGACCCAGTACTTC	CASSVRSGGRETQYF
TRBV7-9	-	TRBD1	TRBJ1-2	TGTGCCAGCAGCGACAGGGATTTTGGCTACACCTTC	CASSDRDFGYTF
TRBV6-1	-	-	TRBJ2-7	TGTGTCAGCAGCCCTACTAAGGGCTTAGAGCAGTACTTC	CVSSPTKGLEQYF
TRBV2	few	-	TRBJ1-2	TGTGCCAGCCGAGAGAAGTGGGGAAACTATGGCTACACCTTC	CASREKWGNYGYTF
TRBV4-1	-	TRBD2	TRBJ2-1	TGCGCCAGCAGCCAAGGGGGACTAGCGGGAGCGAAACAGTTCTTC	CASSQGGLAGAKQFF
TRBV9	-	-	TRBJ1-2	TGTGCCAGCAGCGTAGTTCCGGGAGACGGCGGTAGTGGCTACACCTTC	CASSVVPGDGGSGYTF
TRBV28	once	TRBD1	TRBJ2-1	TGTGCCAGCAGTTTGGGACAGGCCGCGGCTAGCCATTACAATGAGCAGTTCTTC	CASSLGQAAASHYNEQFF
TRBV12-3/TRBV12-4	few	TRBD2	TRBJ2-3	TGTGCCAGCAGTTTAGGTACGGGGGGTGATACGCAGTATTTT	CASSLGTGGDTQYF
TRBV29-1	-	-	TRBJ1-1	TGCAGCGTTGGGGGCGACGGGCGGCGTACTGAAGCTTTCTTT	CSVGGDGRRTEAFF
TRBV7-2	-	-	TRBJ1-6	TGTGCCAGCAGCCCTGGCCCCCGTAATTCACCCCTCCACTTT	CASSPGPRNSPLHF